This record covers a single TCR beta chain. What it recognizes is unknown. Researchers took RNA transcripts and amplified TCR beta CDR3 regions from them. The first round was an RT-PCR with HTBI primers, and the second round was a multiplex PCR. TCRdb fed the multiplex PCR reads into MiXCR, producing one record per CDR3 protein. The sample includes about 740,000 distinct CDR3 sequences, roughly 40% of them seen just once. This sample is part of a study of Graves' ophthalmopathy and Graves' hyperthyroidism. Overall study context: Sampling took place at initial diagnosis, with peripheral blood obtained before any treatment. Study results and caveats: Discriminating ophthalmopathy from stable hyperthyroidism, a 13-signature model attained a sensitivity of 85% to 90% and a specificity of approximately 81%.

Trimming cost V 0 bases and J 6 bases; bases outside gene matches: 14. The CDR3 is 17 residues long. The V gene's germline CDR1 is DFQATT and CDR2 SNEGSKA (reference sequence). Ophthalmopathy donors' eye disease showed moderate-to-severe activity, CAS of at least 3, NOSPECS of at least 4 and duration under 3 months. PBMCs were isolated by Ficoll-Paque density gradient centrifugation, using more than 8.5 ml of fresh peripheral blood as the starting material. This TCR was recovered from an adult man with Graves' ophthalmopathy. The rearrangement joins TRBV20-1 to TRBJ1-5; 7 nucleotides line up with TRBD1. The specimen was peripheral blood. The CDR3 loop is CSAREVGGRGLSQPQHF. The DNA for the CDR3 is TGCAGTGCTAGAGAGGTAGGCGGCAGGGGGTTGAGTCAGCCCCAGCATTTT.